These 22 T cell receptor beta chains were all obtained from the same sample, sequenced in a study of blood T cell repertoires in COVID-19. Method: immunoSEQ multiplex PCR; TCRdb's copy keeps in-frame clones and lacks some. The sample has just over 95,000 clones; roughly four fifths are singletons. Sequenced: peripheral blood. Source of these receptors: a man aged 60 to 75 with acute or convalescent COVID-19.

This rearrangement joins TRBV6-5 to TRBJ1-2, with D possibly TRBD1 on 5 matching bases. V was cut by 4 bases and J by 0 bases, with 15 bases left in between. Looked up from germline, CDR1 is MNHEY and CDR2 is SVGAGI. The CDR3 has 16 residues. This chain's CDR3 is CASSSNRQSANYGYTF. CDR3 nucleotides: TGTGCCAGCAGTTCCAACAGACAGAGCGCTAACTATGGCTACACCTTC.

This clone was counted many times. V and J are TRBV12-5 and TRBJ2-7, with a possible D match to TRBD1 (5 bases). Germline-derived CDR1 and CDR2 are LGHNT and FRNRAP. This CDR3 region has 14 residues. V lost 7 bases and J lost 1, with 14 bases in between. CDR3: CASAQDSPSYEQYV. Here the CDR3 DNA reads TGTGCTAGTGCCCAAGACAGTCCATCCTACGAGCAGTACGTC.

The rearrangement joins TRBV6-2 or TRBV6-3 to TRBJ2-7; D is perhaps TRBD2 (6 bases). This CDR3 contains 12 residues. Trimming took 5 bases from V and 6 from J, leaving 11 bases between them. Germline CDR1 reads MNHEY; CDR2 reads SVGEGT. CDR3 region: CASSTEGREQYV. The CDR3, as DNA: TGTGCCAGCAGTACGGAGGGACGCGAGCAGTACGTC.

The chain is built from TRBV19 and TRBJ1-1; no clear D gene. The CDR3 spans 13 residues. The V end was cut by 6 bases, the J end by 4 bases, with 12 bases between. Germline CDR1 LNHDA, CDR2 SQIVND (reference sequence). CDR3 protein: CASSPQVGTEAFF. The CDR3 DNA follows: TGTGCCAGTAGCCCTCAGGTGGGCACTGAAGCTTTCTTT. Complete variable domain (other parts from reference TRBV19 and TRBJ1-1): DGGITQSPKYLFRKEGQNVTLSCEQNLNHDAMYWYRQDPGQGLRLIYYSQIVNDFQKGDIAEGYSVSREKKESFPLTVTSAQKNPTAFYLCASSPQVGTEAFFGQGTRLTVV.

This clone was counted a single time. This chain connects TRBV6-5 to TRBJ1-1; D may be TRBD1 (6 bases). The CDR3 consists of 12 residues. Germline V gene sequence: CDR1 MNHEY, CDR2 SVGAGI. Trimming removed 6 bases at V and 8 bases at J, with 13 bases between. The CDR3 reads CASSREGTEAFF. The CDR3 region has the DNA TGTGCCAGCAGCCGCGAAGGGACAGAAGCTTTCTTT.

This clone was observed a few times. The chain carries TRBV6-2 or TRBV6-3 and TRBJ2-5; 7 nucleotides line up with TRBD1. Germline V CDR1 and CDR2: MNHEY, SVGEGT. The CDR3 contains 14 residues. After removal of 6 bases from V and 3 bases from J, the junction contained 7 bases not matched to a gene. In nucleotides, the CDR3 is TGTGCCAGCAGGTACGGGACAGATAAAGAGACCCAGTACTTC. Amino acids: CASRYGTDKETQYF.

This chain uses TRBV4-1 with TRBJ1-1; 7 bases are shared with TRBD1. V was pared by 4 bases and J by 0 bases, with 2 bases of the junction left unmatched. Germline values: CDR1 MGHRA, CDR2 YSYEKL. This CDR3 region has 14 residues. The CDR3 protein is CASSPRGVNTEAFF. The DNA for the CDR3 is TGCGCCAGCAGCCCCAGGGGGGTGAACACTGAAGCTTTCTTT.

CDR3 nucleotide sequence: TGTGCCACCAGTGATTTTGAGCTAGTGGGTTTGGTCCAGCCCCAGCATTTT. Encoded protein: CATSDFELVGLVQPQHF. The rearrangement links TRBV24-1 to TRBJ1-5; D is uncertain. Germline V lookup: CDR1 KGHDR, CDR2 SFDVKD. Trimming left V 1 base short and J 7 bases short, with 19 bases between. The CDR3 covers 17 residues.

This sequence joins TRBV9 and TRBJ2-1, with D perhaps TRBD1 (6 bases). CDR3 length: 13 amino acids. Germline CDR1 and CDR2: SGDLS and YYNGEE. V was shortened by 4 bases and J by 4 bases, with 9 bases between the two germline ends. CDR3 amino acids: CASSIGQYNEQFF. In nucleotides, the CDR3 is TGTGCCAGCAGCATCGGACAGTACAATGAGCAGTTCTTC.

J is TRBJ2-5 and V is TRBV11-3; 8 nucleotides agree with TRBD1. Germline lookup yields CDR1 SGHNT and CDR2 YENEEA. The junction had 3 bases not matched to a gene; V was cut back by 1 base and J by 5 bases. The CDR3 is 14 residues long. This CDR3 reads CASSLAQGAETQYF. The DNA for the CDR3 is TGTGCCAGCAGCTTAGCGCAGGGGGCGGAGACCCAGTACTTC.

V is TRBV5-4 and J is TRBJ2-7, with D tentatively TRBD2 (5 bases). V lost 1 base to trimming and J lost 7 bases, with 6 bases between them. This CDR3 is 11 amino acids long. Looked up from germline, CDR1 is SGHNT and CDR2 is YYREEE (reference sequence). The CDR3 is CASSLSGEQYF. The DNA for the CDR3 is TGTGCCAGCAGCTTGTCGGGGGAGCAGTACTTC.

The chain couples TRBV29-1 to TRBJ1-2; 7 bases agree with TRBD1. V trimming: 7 bases; J trimming: 3 bases; junction bases outside the gene matches: 5. This CDR3 has 12 amino acids. CDR1 is SQVTM and CDR2 is ANQGSEA in the germline V gene. Written as DNA, the CDR3 is TGCAGCGCACAGGGGCAGGACTATGGCTACACCTTC. The encoded protein is CSAQGQDYGYTF.

The J gene is TRBJ1-2, the V gene TRBV3-1 (or the pseudogene TRBV3-2), with D uncertain. Germline V gives CDR1 LGHDT, CDR2 YNNKEL (reference sequence). Trimming removed 1 base at V and 8 bases at J, with 8 bases between. The CDR3 sequence is 12 residues long. CDR3 in DNA: TGTGCCAGCAGCCAAGCCCGGGGAGGCTACACCTTC. Protein sequence: CASSQARGGYTF.

CDR3 sequence reads: CASSPPGGTNYGYTF. The CDR3 DNA is TGTGCCAGCAGTCCCCCAGGGGGAACTAACTATGGCTACACCTTC. V and J are TRBV11-3 and TRBJ1-2, with TRBD1 matching 7 bases. The germline V gene has CDR1 SGHNT and CDR2 YENEEA. Losses at the gene ends were 6 bases for V and 0 bases for J; bases not matched to a gene: 7. The CDR3 consists of 15 residues.

This clone was detected only once. The chain carries TRBV6-5 and TRBJ2-7, with 10 bases identical to TRBD1. Germline trimming cut 10 bases from V and 4 bases from J; bases unmatched to any gene: 10. The CDR3 is 14 amino acids. Germline CDR1 MNHEY, CDR2 SVGAGI. The CDR3 is CATRRQGARYEQYV. CDR3 DNA sequence: TGTGCCACCAGAAGACAGGGGGCGAGGTACGAGCAGTACGTC.

This chain joins TRBV5-5 and TRBJ1-1; D gene unclear. CDR3 length equals 15 residues. Trimming shortened V by 2 bases and J by 4 bases, and 15 bases separated the two germline ends. CDR1 and CDR2 (germline): SGHKS, YYEKEE (reference sequence). The CDR3 nucleotides read TGTGCCAGCAGCTTTCATCTCGGGGAAGGCACTGAAGCTTTCTTT. This encodes CASSFHLGEGTEAFF.

The rearrangement uses TRBV27 and TRBJ1-1, with 10 bases matching TRBD1. The CDR3 has 13 amino acids. The V gene end was trimmed by 5 bases and the J gene end by 5 bases; junction bases not matched to a gene: 2. From germline, CDR1 is MNHEY and CDR2 SMNVEV (reference sequence). The DNA for the CDR3 is TGTGCCAGCAGTCGGACAGGGGGGACTGAAGCTTTCTTT. This translates into CASSRTGGTEAFF.

This clone has just one count. This chain links TRBV2 with TRBJ2-7, with a possible D match to TRBD2 (6 bases). The CDR3 is made up of 16 amino acids. V was shortened by 7 bases and J by 2 bases, with 21 bases between the two germline ends. CDR1 and CDR2 from the germline V gene are SNHLY and FYNNEI. The CDR3: CASTLSWGVAAYEQYV. The CDR3 DNA reads TGTGCCAGCACCCTCAGTTGGGGGGTTGCGGCCTACGAGCAGTACGTC.

The CDR3 DNA follows: TGTGCCAGCACTACCAACAGGGAAAGGTGGAACACTGAAGCTTTCTTT. Translating it yields CASTTNRERWNTEAFF. The chain employs TRBV19 and TRBJ1-1; TRBD1 is a possible D gene (6 bases). The CDR3 sequence is 16 residues long. V was cut by 9 bases and J by 1 base, with 21 bases left in between. Per the germline V gene, CDR1 is LNHDA and CDR2 is SQIVND (reference sequence).

This chain links TRBV7-2 with TRBJ2-5, with no clear D. Trimming took off 2 bases at V and 4 bases at J, with 11 bases between the two ends. Looked up from germline, CDR1 is SGHTA and CDR2 is FQGNSA. CDR3 length equals 14 residues. The CDR3 nucleotides are TGTGCCAGCAGCTTAAGTGGCCCCCGAGAGACCCAGTACTTC. Amino acids: CASSLSGPRETQYF.

The count of this clone is one. This rearrangement joins TRBV4-1 to TRBJ1-4; tentative D call: TRBD1 (5 bases). Germline assignment: CDR1 MGHRA and CDR2 YSYEKL. Trimming removed 0 bases from V and 0 bases from J, with 14 bases in between. CDR3 size: 18 residues. CDR3 coding DNA: TGCGCCAGCAGCCAAGATCTTCTCAGGGCCACAACTAATGAAAAACTGTTTTTT. Amino acid sequence: CASSQDLLRATTNEKLFF.

This chain uses TRBV7-9 with TRBJ1-4; D is unresolved. The CDR3 contains 11 residues. The V gene lost 7 bases and the J gene lost 13 bases, with 13 bases spanning the gap. Per germline, CDR1 SEHNR and CDR2 FQNEAQ (reference sequence). This CDR3 reads CASIHGGRLFF. DNA of the CDR3: TGTGCCAGCATTCACGGCGGGCGACTGTTTTTT.